A selection of T cell receptor beta chains follows, all from one sample in a study of vaccination and CD4 T cells after COVID-19. These receptors are not linked to any known antigen. MiXCR was run by TCRdb on the PCR reads, yielding one entry per CDR3 protein. The profile shows over 15,000 distinct CDR3 sequences, under 60% of them singletons. Specimen: CD4+ T cells from blood, cultured in vitro, collected after SARS-CoV-2 vaccination. The receptors were sampled from a human donor who had recovered from COVID-19. CDR3s include the opening cysteine and the closing phenylalanine or tryptophan. D genes are given only for firm matches. Only some rows state a clone size, as once, few, many or a class for expanded clones.

>.|TRBJ2-1|.|TRBV7-6
CASSLGDYNEQFF
TGTGCCAGCAGCTTAGGGGACTACAATGAGCAGTTCTTC
>.|TRBJ1-2|TRBD1|TRBV19
CASTKTGVFIDGYTF
TGTGCCAGTACCAAAACAGGGGTATTTATAGATGGCTACACCTTC
>.|TRBJ2-7|.|TRBV28
CASSSAKRVGSYEQYF
TGTGCCAGCAGTTCAGCAAAGCGGGTAGGCTCCTACGAGCAGTACTTC
>.|TRBJ2-2|.|TRBV19
CASRATGTLIANTGELFF
TGTGCCAGTAGGGCAACCGGGACACTCATTGCGAACACCGGGGAGCTGTTTTTT
>.|TRBJ2-3|TRBD2|TRBV7-3
CASSLTGLAGRTF
TGTGCCAGCAGCTTAACCGGGCTAGCGGGCCGAACTTTT
>few|TRBJ2-7|TRBD2|TRBV15
CATARAGDEQYF
TGTGCCACCGCGAGAGCGGGAGACGAGCAGTACTTC
>.|TRBJ2-2|TRBD1|TRBV25-1
CASSDRIPGQGAGELFF
TGTGCCAGCAGTGACCGGATTCCGGGACAGGGGGCCGGGGAGCTGTTTTTT
>few|TRBJ1-1|TRBD1|TRBV6-2/TRBV6-3
CASRATGEGNTEAFF
TGTGCCAGCAGGGCGACAGGGGAGGGGAACACTGAAGCTTTCTTT
>.|TRBJ2-5|TRBD2|TRBV10-3
CAISESLAGGQETQYF
TGTGCCATCAGTGAGTCGCTAGCGGGGGGACAGGAGACCCAGTACTTC
>.|TRBJ1-1|.|TRBV6-5
CASSHWGRTNTEAFF
TGTGCCAGCAGTCACTGGGGGCGGACGAACACTGAAGCTTTCTTT
>.|TRBJ2-5|TRBD1|TRBV7-6
CASSFRDRGWETQYF
TGTGCCAGCAGCTTCCGGGACAGGGGATGGGAGACCCAGTACTTC
>few|TRBJ1-6|.|TRBV19
CASSPRDGNSPLHF
TGTGCCAGTAGTCCCCGGGACGGGAATTCACCCCTCCACTTT
>few|TRBJ2-7|TRBD2|TRBV4-3
CASSQDTTSGDYEQYF
TGCGCCAGCAGCCAAGATACGACTAGCGGGGACTACGAGCAGTACTTC
>.|TRBJ2-1|.|TRBV24-1
CASRSWNGGFF
TGTGCCTCCCGCTCGTGGAACGGGGGGTTCTTC
>few|TRBJ1-2|.|TRBV19
CASSPQQTNYGYTF
TGTGCCAGCTCCCCCCAGCAGACTAACTATGGCTACACCTTC
>few|TRBJ2-5|.|TRBV28
CATYSGGRRVGETQYF
TGTGCCACCTATTCCGGAGGGAGGAGGGTGGGGGAGACCCAGTACTTC
>.|TRBJ2-3|TRBD2|TRBV18
CASSPRTSGRDTQYF
TGTGCCAGCTCACCAAGGACTAGCGGGAGGGATACGCAGTATTTT
>.|TRBJ2-5|.|TRBV18
CASSPGFQETQYF
TGTGCCAGCTCCCCGGGGTTCCAAGAGACCCAGTACTTC
>few|TRBJ1-1|TRBD1|TRBV2
CASSPRGGGTEAFF
TGTGCCAGCAGCCCCAGGGGGGGGGGAACTGAAGCTTTCTTT
>.|TRBJ1-2|.|TRBV10-2
CASSESGGNGYTF
TGCGCCAGCAGTGAGTCAGGAGGAAATGGCTACACCTTC
>.|TRBJ2-7|.|TRBV7-2
CASSWDLGRAYEQYF
TGTGCCAGCAGCTGGGACCTAGGGCGGGCCTACGAGCAGTACTTC
>.|TRBJ1-1|.|TRBV24-1
CATRGGAGTEAFF
TGTGCCACCAGGGGGGGAGCAGGGACTGAAGCTTTCTTT